Shown below are 24 T cell receptor beta chains from a single sample sequenced in a study of Graves' ophthalmopathy and Graves' hyperthyroidism. Amplification from RNA transcripts yielded the TCR beta CDR3 regions. Amplification began with first-round RT-PCR using HTBI primers, then second-round multiplex PCR was performed. TCRdb itself ran the multiplex PCR reads through MiXCR, one entry per CDR3 protein. The sample holds 500,000 to 800,000 distinct CDR3 sequences, roughly 39% seen once. Input material: peripheral blood. The source is an adult man with Graves' ophthalmopathy.

This clonotype was observed a few times. The chain joins TRBV7-9 to TRBJ2-2; D not certain. This CDR3 is 12 amino acids long. CDR1 is SEHNR, CDR2 FQNEAQ, per germline (reference sequence). The V and J ends lost 7 bases and 6 bases respectively, with 9 bases between them. CDR3: CASIPPAGELFF. In DNA, the CDR3 is TGTGCCAGCATCCCCCCTGCCGGGGAGCTGTTTTTT.

The V call is TRBV4-2, the J call TRBJ1-2; no clear D gene. Germline CDR1 reads LGHNA; CDR2 reads YNFKEQ. The CDR3 is 14 residues long. V lost 1 base and J lost 8, with 14 bases in between. This CDR3 reads CASSQVIPSEGYTF. For the CDR3, the DNA is TGTGCCAGCAGCCAAGTTATCCCTTCGGAGGGCTACACCTTC.

Concerning this clonotype: Germline is not matched at one junction end, which may reflect a read error. J is TRBJ2-7 and V is TRBV9; no reliable D call. Germline V CDR1 and CDR2: SGDLS, YYNGEE. The CDR3 covers 14 residues. In DNA, the CDR3 is TGTGCCAGCAGCTCGGACCCCTTCTCCCACGAGCAGTACTTC. Its protein is CASSSDPFSHEQYF.

This clonotype has just one count. This chain joins TRBV25-1 and TRBJ2-6; D uncertain. Trimming pared 5 bases from V and 8 bases from J, leaving 7 bases between. The CDR3 extends over 12 amino acids. Germline V gives CDR1 MGHDK, CDR2 SYGVNS. As DNA, the CDR3 is TGTGCCAGCAGTCGACTCACCAACGTCCTGACTTTC. Amino acid sequence: CASSRLTNVLTF.

This chain connects TRBV11-3 to TRBJ1-3; the D gene is possibly TRBD1 (6 bases). The CDR3 is made up of 17 amino acids. Germline-derived CDR1 and CDR2 are SGHNT and YENEEA. Trimming stripped 3 bases from V and 1 base from J, with 16 bases between. The CDR3 loop is CASSFFPGGESGNTIYF. The CDR3 bases are TGTGCCAGCAGCTTTTTCCCCGGGGGCGAATCTGGAAACACCATATATTTT.

This clonotype was detected ten times or more. This chain links TRBV10-3 with TRBJ2-6, with D perhaps TRBD2 (6 bases). This CDR3 comprises 16 residues. Germline V CDR1 and CDR2: ENHRY, SYGVKD. Trimming stripped 10 bases from V and 2 bases from J, with 18 bases between. The CDR3: CATAGPRLPGANVLTF. The CDR3 coding sequence is TGTGCCACCGCGGGACCCCGCCTTCCTGGGGCCAACGTCCTGACTTTC.

This chain connects TRBV25-1 to TRBJ1-2, with 9 bases lining up with TRBD1. This CDR3 is built from 15 residues. Losses at the gene ends were 3 bases for V and 4 bases for J; bases not matched to a gene: 6. The V gene's germline CDR1 is MGHDK and CDR2 SYGVNS. The CDR3 bases are TGTGCCAGCAGTGATGGCGGGACAGGGACCTATGGCTACACCTTC. As protein: CASSDGGTGTYGYTF.

Details on this clonotype: Possible read error: a much larger clone is one base away. CDR3 nucleotide sequence: TGCGCCGGCAGCCAAGGGACAGGGGACGGCTACGAGCAGTACTTC. This gives the protein CAGSQGTGDGYEQYF. V usage is TRBV4-3 and J usage is TRBJ2-7, with 10 positions matching TRBD1. This CDR3 comprises 15 residues. The germline V gene has CDR1 LGHNA and CDR2 YSLEER.

This clonotype was detected many times. The V gene is TRBV9, the J gene TRBJ2-5, with D unclear. The length of the CDR3 is 13 residues. Trimming removed 0 bases at V and 1 base at J, with 4 bases between. CDR1 is SGDLS and CDR2 is YYNGEE in the germline V gene. CDR3 in amino acids: CASSVAGQETQYF. The DNA for the CDR3 is TGTGCCAGCAGCGTAGCCGGCCAAGAGACCCAGTACTTC.

This clonotype was seen only a few times. CDR3 amino acids: CASSTGTPRSPLHF. The CDR3 DNA is TGTGCCAGCAGTACCGGGACTCCGCGGTCACCCCTCCACTTT. The chain combines TRBV6-5 with TRBJ1-6; D is perhaps TRBD1 (5 bases). CDR3 length: 14 residues. Germline loops: CDR1 MNHEY, CDR2 SVGAGI. V was clipped by 5 bases and J by 10 bases, with 15 bases between them.

There are many counts of this clonotype. V usage is TRBV6-5 and J usage is TRBJ1-4; D is unresolved. The CDR3 runs 13 residues. The V end lost 6 bases, the J end lost 4 bases, and 9 bases lay between the germline ends. Germline assignment: CDR1 MNHEY and CDR2 SVGAGI. The CDR3 coding sequence is TGTGCCAGCAGAGACTCGGTTAATGAAAAACTGTTTTTT. It is translated as CASRDSVNEKLFF.

This clonotype was detected a few times. The genes are TRBV19 and TRBJ2-2, with TRBD1 identical over 8 bases. The V segment lost 2 bases and the J segment 7 bases; nucleotides outside the gene matches: 6. This CDR3 comprises 15 residues. Germline V gene data show CDR1 as LNHDA and CDR2 as SQIVND (reference sequence). CDR3: CASSISAGTGGELFF. The CDR3 DNA follows: TGTGCCAGTAGTATATCGGCAGGGACAGGCGGGGAGCTGTTTTTT.

This chain joins TRBV29-1 and TRBJ2-7; D possibly matches TRBD1 or TRBD2 (5 bases each). The CDR3 extends over 10 amino acids. Germline CDR1 SQVTM, CDR2 ANQGSEA. Between the trimmed V and J ends, which lost 6 bases and 5 bases, there was a span of 8 bases. The CDR3 nucleotides read TGCAGCGTCCGGGACCACGAGCAGTACTTC. It yields the protein CSVRDHEQYF.

In the case of this clonotype: One end of the junction does not line up with germline, which may come from a read error. DNA for the CDR3: TGTGCCAGCACTCAAACAGGGAGTAAAGAGACCCAGTACTTC. Translating gives CASTQTGSKETQYF. The rearrangement joins TRBV10-2 to TRBJ2-5; a possible D gene is TRBD1 (6 bases). The CDR3 runs 14 residues. Germline CDR1 and CDR2: WSHSY and SAAADI.

V and J are TRBV10-3 and TRBJ1-1, with a weak D call TRBD1 (6 bases). The germline V gene has CDR1 ENHRY and CDR2 SYGVKD. This CDR3 is built from 15 residues. V shed 10 bases and J shed 0 bases, with 18 bases lying between them. The CDR3: CATTGQRGVNTEAFF. CDR3 bases: TGTGCCACTACTGGACAGCGAGGTGTGAACACTGAAGCTTTCTTT.

In this sample, this clonotype turned up a few times. This chain links TRBV19 with TRBJ1-1; D unclear. V was clipped by 3 bases and J by 0 bases, with 14 bases between them. CDR3 length: 16 residues. Germline CDR1 and CDR2: LNHDA and SQIVND (reference sequence). CDR3 residues: CASSITAPFMNTEAFF. The CDR3 DNA reads as TGTGCCAGTAGTATTACGGCTCCTTTTATGAACACTGAAGCTTTCTTT.

This clonotype was seen ten or more times. The rearrangement links TRBV5-1 to TRBJ1-1; maybe TRBD1 (5 bases). The CDR3 length is 12 residues. Germline V CDR1 and CDR2: SGHRS, YFSETQ. The V and J ends lost 2 bases and 10 bases respectively, with 12 bases between them. The CDR3 region is CASSFQGRGAFF. Written as DNA, the CDR3 is TGCGCCAGCAGCTTTCAGGGAAGGGGAGCTTTCTTT.

The chain recombines TRBV7-2 with TRBJ2-5; perhaps TRBD1 as D (6 bases). Germline CDR1 SGHTA, CDR2 FQGNSA. The ends were cut back, 5 bases at V and 5 bases at J, with 15 bases in the middle. CDR3 length equals 14 residues. The CDR3 DNA reads TGTGCCAGCAGCCCCTTTGGGACACATGAGACCCAGTACTTC. Translation gives CASSPFGTHETQYF.

This clonotype has ten or more counts. The CDR3 spells CASRRGRSSNQPQHF. For the CDR3, the DNA is TGTGCCAGTAGACGGGGGAGGAGTAGCAATCAGCCCCAGCATTTT. The chain couples TRBV19 to TRBJ1-5; possible D gene TRBD1, 5 bases. In germline, CDR1 is LNHDA, CDR2 SQIVND (reference sequence). The V end was cut by 6 bases, the J end by 0 bases, with 12 bases between. The CDR3 runs to 15 residues. The whole variable domain, filled in from reference TRBV19 and TRBJ1-5, reads DGGITQSPKYLFRKEGQNVTLSCEQNLNHDAMYWYRQDPGQGLRLIYYSQIVNDFQKGDIAEGYSVSREKKESFPLTVTSAQKNPTAFYLCASRRGRSSNQPQHFGDGTRLSIL.

This clonotype appeared many times. The genes are TRBV2 and TRBJ2-5; 14 nucleotides agree with TRBD2. Germline V CDR1 and CDR2: SNHLY, FYNNEI. This CDR3 region has 16 residues. Trimming took 7 bases from V and 4 from J; bases not matched to a gene: 8. This CDR3 is CASILSGTSGGETQYF. For the CDR3, the DNA is TGTGCCAGCATCTTATCTGGGACTAGCGGGGGAGAGACCCAGTACTTC.

This clonotype was picked up many times. The chain combines TRBV19 with TRBJ2-2, with D perhaps assigned TRBD1 or TRBD2 (6 bases each). Germline-derived CDR1 and CDR2 are LNHDA and SQIVND (reference sequence). The CDR3 totals 12 residues. Deletions cut 9 bases from V and 5 bases from J, with 10 bases between. The CDR3: CARIGGTGELFF. The CDR3 DNA follows: TGTGCCAGGATAGGGGGGACCGGGGAGCTGTTTTTT.

On this clonotype: With a much larger clone just one base away, this may be a read error. The DNA for the CDR3 is TGTGCCAGCAGGCCCGGAGAGAACGCTGAAGCTTTCTTT. Translating it yields CASRPGENAEAFF. J is TRBJ1-1 and V is TRBV7-9; D is unclear. The CDR3 length is 13 residues. CDR1 is SEHNR, CDR2 FQNEAQ, per germline (reference sequence). The variable domain in full, with the rest retrieved from reference TRBV7-9 and TRBJ1-1, is DTGVSQNPRHKITKRGQNVTFRCDPISEHNRLYWYRQTLGQGPEFLTYFQNEAQLEKSRLLSDRFSAERPKGSFSTLEIQRTEQGDSAMYLCASRPGENAEAFFGQGTRLTVV.

This sequence joins TRBV4-1 and TRBJ2-7, with 10 nucleotides matching TRBD2. CDR3 length equals 17 residues. Unmatched junction bases numbered 11, after V lost 0 bases and J lost 6 bases. CDR1 and CDR2 (germline): MGHRA, YSYEKL. The CDR3 region has the DNA TGCGCCAGCAGCCAAGATCGAACTAGCGGGGACGGTTTCGAGCAGTACTTC. Amino acids: CASSQDRTSGDGFEQYF.

The V and J genes are TRBV20-1 and TRBJ2-2, with D unresolved. Germline CDR1 DFQATT, CDR2 SNEGSKA (reference sequence). Trimming left V 7 bases short and J 2 bases short, with 8 bases between. This CDR3 region has 12 residues. The CDR3 region is CSVQENTGELFF. In DNA, the CDR3 is TGCAGTGTCCAGGAAAACACCGGGGAGCTGTTTTTT.